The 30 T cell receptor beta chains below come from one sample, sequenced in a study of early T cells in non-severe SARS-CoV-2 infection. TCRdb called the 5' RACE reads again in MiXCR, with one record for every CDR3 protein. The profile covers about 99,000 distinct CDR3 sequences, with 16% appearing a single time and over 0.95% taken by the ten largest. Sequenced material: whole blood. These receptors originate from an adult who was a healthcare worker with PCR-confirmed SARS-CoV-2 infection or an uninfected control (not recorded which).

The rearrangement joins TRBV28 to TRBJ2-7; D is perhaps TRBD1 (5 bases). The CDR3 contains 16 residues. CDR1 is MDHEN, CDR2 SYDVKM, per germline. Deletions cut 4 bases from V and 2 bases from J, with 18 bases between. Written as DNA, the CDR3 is TGTGCCAGCAGTTCTAGACAGTCCCGGCGCGCCTACGAGCAGTACTTC. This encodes CASSSRQSRRAYEQYF.

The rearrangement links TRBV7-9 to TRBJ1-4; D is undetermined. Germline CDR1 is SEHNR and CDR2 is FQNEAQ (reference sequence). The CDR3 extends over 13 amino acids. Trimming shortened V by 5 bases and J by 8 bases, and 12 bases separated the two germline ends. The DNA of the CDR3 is TGTGCCAGCAGCAAAAACAGCGGGGAAAAACTGTTTTTT. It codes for CASSKNSGEKLFF. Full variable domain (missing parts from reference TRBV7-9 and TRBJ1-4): DTGVSQNPRHKITKRGQNVTFRCDPISEHNRLYWYRQTLGQGPEFLTYFQNEAQLEKSRLLSDRFSAERPKGSFSTLEIQRTEQGDSAMYLCASSKNSGEKLFFGSGTQLSVL.

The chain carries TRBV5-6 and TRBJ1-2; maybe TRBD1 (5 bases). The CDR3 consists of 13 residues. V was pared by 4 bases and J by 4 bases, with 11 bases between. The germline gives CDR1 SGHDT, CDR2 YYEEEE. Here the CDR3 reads CASSRQGGYGYTF. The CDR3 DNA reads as TGTGCCAGCAGCCGCCAGGGCGGCTATGGCTACACCTTC.

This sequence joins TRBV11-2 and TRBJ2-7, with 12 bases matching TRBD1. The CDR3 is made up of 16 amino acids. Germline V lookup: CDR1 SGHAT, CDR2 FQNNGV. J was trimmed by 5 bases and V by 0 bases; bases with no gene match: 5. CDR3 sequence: CASSLDMGQGANEQYF. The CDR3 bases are TGTGCCAGCAGCTTAGATATGGGACAGGGGGCTAACGAGCAGTACTTC.

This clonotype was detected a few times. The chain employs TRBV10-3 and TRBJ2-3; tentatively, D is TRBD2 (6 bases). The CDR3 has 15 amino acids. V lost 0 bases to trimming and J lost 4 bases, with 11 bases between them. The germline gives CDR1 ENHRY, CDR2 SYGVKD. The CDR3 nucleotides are TGTGCCATCAGTGAGTCGTCGGGGGAGGCAGATACGCAGTATTTT. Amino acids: CAISESSGEADTQYF.

Here the CDR3 DNA reads TGCGCCAGCAGCTTTGGCCAAGAGACCCAGTACTTC. It specifies CASSFGQETQYF. The V and J genes are TRBV5-1 and TRBJ2-5; no firm D call. CDR1 is SGHRS and CDR2 is YFSETQ in the germline V gene. The CDR3 contains 12 residues. The V and J ends lost 2 bases and 1 base respectively, with 3 bases between them.

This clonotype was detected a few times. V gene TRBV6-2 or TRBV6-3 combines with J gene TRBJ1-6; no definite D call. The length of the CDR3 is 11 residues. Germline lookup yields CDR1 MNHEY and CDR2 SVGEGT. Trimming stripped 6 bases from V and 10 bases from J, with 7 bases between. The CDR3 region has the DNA TGTGCCAGCAGCCCCGGATCACCCCTCCACTTT. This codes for CASSPGSPLHF.

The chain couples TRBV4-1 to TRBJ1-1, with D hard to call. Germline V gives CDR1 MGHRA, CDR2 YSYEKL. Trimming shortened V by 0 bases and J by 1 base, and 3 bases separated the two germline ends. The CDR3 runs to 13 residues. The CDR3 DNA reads TGCGCCAGCAGCCAAGACGGGAACACTGAAGCTTTCTTT. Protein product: CASSQDGNTEAFF.

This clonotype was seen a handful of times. In nucleotides, the CDR3 is TGTGCTAGTGGCCCTACCCTTAGCAATCAGCCCCAGCATTTT. It yields the protein CASGPTLSNQPQHF. The gene calls are TRBV12-5 and TRBJ1-5, with D unclear. CDR1 and CDR2 from the germline V gene are LGHNT and FRNRAP. The CDR3 is 14 residues long. Trimming shortened V by 6 bases and J by 0 bases, and 9 bases separated the two germline ends.

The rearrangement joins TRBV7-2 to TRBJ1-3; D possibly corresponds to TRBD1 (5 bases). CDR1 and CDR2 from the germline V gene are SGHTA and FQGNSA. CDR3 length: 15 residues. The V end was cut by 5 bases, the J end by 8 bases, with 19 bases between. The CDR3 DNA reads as TGTGCCAGCAGCATCTCAGGGTTTGGTGAAGACACCATATATTTT. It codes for CASSISGFGEDTIYF.

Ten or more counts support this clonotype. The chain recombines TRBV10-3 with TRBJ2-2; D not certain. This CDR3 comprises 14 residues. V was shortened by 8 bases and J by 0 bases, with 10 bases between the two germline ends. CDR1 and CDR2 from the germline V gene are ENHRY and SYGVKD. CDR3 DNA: TGTGCCATCGCCAGCCCCTCGAACACCGGGGAGCTGTTTTTT. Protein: CAIASPSNTGELFF.

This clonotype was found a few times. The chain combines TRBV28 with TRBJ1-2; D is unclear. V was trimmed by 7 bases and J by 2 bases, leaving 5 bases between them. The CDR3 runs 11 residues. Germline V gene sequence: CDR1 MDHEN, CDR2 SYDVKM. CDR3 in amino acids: CASTQNYGYTF. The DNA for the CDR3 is TGTGCCAGCACCCAAAACTATGGCTACACCTTC.

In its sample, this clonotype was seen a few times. Here the CDR3 DNA reads TGCAGCGTTGAAGAGCCGGGATTTTACTATGGCTACACCTTC. Residues: CSVEEPGFYYGYTF. J is TRBJ1-2 and V is TRBV29-1; unclear D gene. V lost 0 bases, J lost 3 bases, and 11 bases lay in between. Germline assignment: CDR1 SQVTM and CDR2 ANQGSEA. The CDR3 has 14 residues.

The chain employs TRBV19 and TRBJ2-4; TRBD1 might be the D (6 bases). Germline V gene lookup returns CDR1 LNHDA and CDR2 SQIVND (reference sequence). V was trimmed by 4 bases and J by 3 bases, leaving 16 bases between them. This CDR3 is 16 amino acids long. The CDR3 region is CASSRPGVHNKNIQYF. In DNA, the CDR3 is TGTGCCAGTAGTAGGCCAGGGGTCCATAACAAAAACATTCAGTACTTC.

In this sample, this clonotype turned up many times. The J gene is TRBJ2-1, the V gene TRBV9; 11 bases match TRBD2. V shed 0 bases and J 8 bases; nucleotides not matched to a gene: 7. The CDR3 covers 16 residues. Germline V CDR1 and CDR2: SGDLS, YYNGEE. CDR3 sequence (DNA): TGTGCCAGCAGCGTAGTAGGTAGCGGGAGGGCCGATGAGCAGTTCTTC. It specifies CASSVVGSGRADEQFF. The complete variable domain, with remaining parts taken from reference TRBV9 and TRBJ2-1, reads DSGVTQTPKHLITATGQRVTLRCSPRSGDLSVYWYQQSLDQGLQFLIQYYNGEERAKGNILERFSAQQFPDLHSELNLSSLELGDSALYFCASSVVGSGRADEQFFGPGTRLTVL.

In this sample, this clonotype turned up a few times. The CDR3 here is CAPGRGGGYTF. DNA of the CDR3: TGTGCGCCGGGGCGCGGCGGAGGCTACACCTTC. V is TRBV21-1 and J is TRBJ1-2; no check of the table's D call, TRBD1, against the DNA was made. TRBV21-1 is termed a pseudogene. The CDR3 is 11 residues long.

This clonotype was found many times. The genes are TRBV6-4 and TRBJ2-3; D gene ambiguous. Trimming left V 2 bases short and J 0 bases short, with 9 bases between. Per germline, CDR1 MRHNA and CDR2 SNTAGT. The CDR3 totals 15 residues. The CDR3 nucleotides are TGTGCCAGCAGTGACACAGCCTCTAGCACAGATACGCAGTATTTT. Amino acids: CASSDTASSTDTQYF.

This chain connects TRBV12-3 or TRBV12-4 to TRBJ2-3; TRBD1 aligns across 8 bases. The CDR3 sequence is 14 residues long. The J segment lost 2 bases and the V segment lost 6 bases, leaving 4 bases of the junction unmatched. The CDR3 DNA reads TGTGCCAGCAGACGACAGGGGACCACAGATACGCAGTATTTT. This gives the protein CASRRQGTTDTQYF.

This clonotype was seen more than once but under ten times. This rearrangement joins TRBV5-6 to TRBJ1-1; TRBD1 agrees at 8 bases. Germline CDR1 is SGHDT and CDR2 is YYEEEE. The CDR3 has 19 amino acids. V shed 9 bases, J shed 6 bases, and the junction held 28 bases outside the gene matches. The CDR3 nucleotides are TGTGCCACCCACCCCGGGACAGGAACACCCTTCGTTGGAATCTCTGAAGCTTTCTTT. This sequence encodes CATHPGTGTPFVGISEAFF. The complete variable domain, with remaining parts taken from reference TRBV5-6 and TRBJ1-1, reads DAGVTQSPTHLIKTRGQQVTLRCSPKSGHDTVSWYQQALGQGPQFIFQYYEEEERQRGNFPDRFSGHQFPNYSSELNVNALLLGDSALYLCATHPGTGTPFVGISEAFFGQGTRLTVV.

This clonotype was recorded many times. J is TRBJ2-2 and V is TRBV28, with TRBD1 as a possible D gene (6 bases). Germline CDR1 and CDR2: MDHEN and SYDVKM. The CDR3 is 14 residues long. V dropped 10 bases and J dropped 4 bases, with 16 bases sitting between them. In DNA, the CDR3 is TGTGCCAATCCTAACAGGGTTGGCACCGGGGAGCTGTTTTTT. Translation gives CANPNRVGTGELFF.

CDR3: CSARDWEGFSYEQYF. The CDR3 DNA sequence: TGCAGTGCTAGAGATTGGGAAGGTTTCTCCTACGAGCAGTACTTC. The chain uses TRBV20-1 and TRBJ2-7; D ambiguous. The CDR3 length is 15 residues. V lost 0 bases, J lost 0 bases, and 12 bases lay in between. Germline V gene sequence: CDR1 DFQATT, CDR2 SNEGSKA (reference sequence).

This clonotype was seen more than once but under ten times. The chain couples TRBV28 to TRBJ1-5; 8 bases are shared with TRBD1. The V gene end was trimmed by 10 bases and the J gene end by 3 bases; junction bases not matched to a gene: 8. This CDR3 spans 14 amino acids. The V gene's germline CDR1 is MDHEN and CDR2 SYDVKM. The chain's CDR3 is CAIGGQGYNQPQHF. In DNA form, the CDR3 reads TGTGCCATCGGTGGACAGGGCTACAATCAGCCCCAGCATTTT.

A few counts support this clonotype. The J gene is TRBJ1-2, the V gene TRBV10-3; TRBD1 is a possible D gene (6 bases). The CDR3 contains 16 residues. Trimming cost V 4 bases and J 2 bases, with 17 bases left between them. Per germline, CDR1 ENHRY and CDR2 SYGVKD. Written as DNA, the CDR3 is TGTGCCATCAGTGGGAAAGGACAGCAACGGAACTATGGCTACACCTTC. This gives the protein CAISGKGQQRNYGYTF.

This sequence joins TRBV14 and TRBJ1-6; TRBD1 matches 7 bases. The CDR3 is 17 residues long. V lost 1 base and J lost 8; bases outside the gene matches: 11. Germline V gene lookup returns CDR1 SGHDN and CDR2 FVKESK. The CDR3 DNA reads TGTGCCAGCAGCCAAGCAGGGGGTGTAACTGGATATTCACCCCTCCACTTT. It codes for CASSQAGGVTGYSPLHF.

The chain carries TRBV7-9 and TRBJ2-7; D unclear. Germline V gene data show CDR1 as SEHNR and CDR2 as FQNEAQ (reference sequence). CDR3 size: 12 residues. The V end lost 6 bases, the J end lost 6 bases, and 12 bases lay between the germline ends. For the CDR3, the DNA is TGTGCCAGCAGAGTGGAGCTTGGCGAGCAGTACTTC. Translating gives CASRVELGEQYF. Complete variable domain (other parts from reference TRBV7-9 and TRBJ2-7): DTGVSQNPRHKITKRGQNVTFRCDPISEHNRLYWYRQTLGQGPEFLTYFQNEAQLEKSRLLSDRFSAERPKGSFSTLEIQRTEQGDSAMYLCASRVELGEQYFGPGTRLTVT.

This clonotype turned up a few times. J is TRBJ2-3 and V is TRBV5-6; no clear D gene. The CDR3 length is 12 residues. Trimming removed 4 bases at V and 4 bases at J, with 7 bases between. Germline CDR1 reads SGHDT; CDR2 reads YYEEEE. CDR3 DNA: TGTGCCAGCAGCGTAAGGTCAGATACGCAGTATTTT. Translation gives CASSVRSDTQYF.

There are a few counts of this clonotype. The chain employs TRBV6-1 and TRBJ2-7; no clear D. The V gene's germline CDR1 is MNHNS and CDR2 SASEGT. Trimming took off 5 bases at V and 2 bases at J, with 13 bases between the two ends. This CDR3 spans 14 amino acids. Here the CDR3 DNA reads TGTGCCAGCAGTTCTCGGACGGATACCTACGAGCAGTACTTC. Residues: CASSSRTDTYEQYF.

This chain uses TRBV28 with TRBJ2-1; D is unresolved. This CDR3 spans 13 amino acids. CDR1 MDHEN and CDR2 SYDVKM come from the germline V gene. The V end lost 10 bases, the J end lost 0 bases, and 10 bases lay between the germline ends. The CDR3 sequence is CAIHSTSYNEQFF. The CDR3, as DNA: TGTGCCATCCACAGTACCTCCTACAATGAGCAGTTCTTC.

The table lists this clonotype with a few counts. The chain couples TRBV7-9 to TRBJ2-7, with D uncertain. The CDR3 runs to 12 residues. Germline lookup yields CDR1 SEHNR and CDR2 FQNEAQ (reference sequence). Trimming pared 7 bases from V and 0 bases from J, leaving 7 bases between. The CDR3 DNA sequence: TGTGCCAGCACCTCCGGCTCCTACGAGCAGTACTTC. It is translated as CASTSGSYEQYF.

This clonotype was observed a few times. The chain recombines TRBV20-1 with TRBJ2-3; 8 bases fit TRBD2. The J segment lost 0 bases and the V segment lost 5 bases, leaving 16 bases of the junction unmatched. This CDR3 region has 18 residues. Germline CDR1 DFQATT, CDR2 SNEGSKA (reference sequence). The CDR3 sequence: CSALLVPERGTSTDTQYF. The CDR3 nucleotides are TGCAGTGCTCTCTTGGTTCCTGAGCGGGGGACTAGCACAGATACGCAGTATTTT.